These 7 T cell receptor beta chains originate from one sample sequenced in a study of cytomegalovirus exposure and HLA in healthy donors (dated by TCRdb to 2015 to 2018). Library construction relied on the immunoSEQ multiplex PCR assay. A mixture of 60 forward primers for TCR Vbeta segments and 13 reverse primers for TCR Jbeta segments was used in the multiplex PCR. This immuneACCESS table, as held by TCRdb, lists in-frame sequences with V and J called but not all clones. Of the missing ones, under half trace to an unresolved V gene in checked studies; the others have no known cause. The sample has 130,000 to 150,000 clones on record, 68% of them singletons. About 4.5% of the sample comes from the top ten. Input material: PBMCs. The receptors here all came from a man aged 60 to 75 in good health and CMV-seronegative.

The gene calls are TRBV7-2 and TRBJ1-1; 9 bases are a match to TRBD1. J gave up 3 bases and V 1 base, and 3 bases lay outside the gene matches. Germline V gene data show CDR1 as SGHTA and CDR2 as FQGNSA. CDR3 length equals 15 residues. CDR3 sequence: CASSLEWTGDTEAFF. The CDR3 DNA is TGTGCCAGCAGCTTAGAATGGACAGGGGACACTGAAGCTTTCTTT.

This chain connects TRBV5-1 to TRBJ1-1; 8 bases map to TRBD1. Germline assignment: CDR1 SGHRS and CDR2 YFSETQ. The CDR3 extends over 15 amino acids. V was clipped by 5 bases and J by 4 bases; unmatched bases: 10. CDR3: CASSQVRGLGTEAFF. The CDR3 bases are TGCGCCAGCAGTCAAGTCAGGGGGCTCGGCACTGAAGCTTTCTTT.

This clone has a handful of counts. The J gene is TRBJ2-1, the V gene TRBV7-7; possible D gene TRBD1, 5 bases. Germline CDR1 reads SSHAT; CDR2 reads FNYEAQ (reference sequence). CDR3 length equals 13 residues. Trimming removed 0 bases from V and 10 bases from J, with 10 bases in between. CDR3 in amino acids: CASSLAGLNEQFF. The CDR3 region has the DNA TGTGCCAGCAGCTTAGCGGGGCTAAACGAGCAGTTCTTC. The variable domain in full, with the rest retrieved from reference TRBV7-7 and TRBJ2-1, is GAGVSQSPRYKVTKRGQDVTLRCDPISSHATLYWYQQALGQGPEFLTYFNYEAQPDKSGLPSDRFSAERPEGSISTLTIQRTEQRDSAMYRCASSLAGLNEQFFGPGTRLTVL.

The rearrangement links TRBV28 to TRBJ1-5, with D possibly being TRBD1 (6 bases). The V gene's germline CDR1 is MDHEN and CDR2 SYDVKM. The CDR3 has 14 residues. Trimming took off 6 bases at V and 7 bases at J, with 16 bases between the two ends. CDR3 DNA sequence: TGTGCCAGCAGCCCTGGGGGGGCGAGACAGCCCCAGCATTTT. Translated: CASSPGGARQPQHF.

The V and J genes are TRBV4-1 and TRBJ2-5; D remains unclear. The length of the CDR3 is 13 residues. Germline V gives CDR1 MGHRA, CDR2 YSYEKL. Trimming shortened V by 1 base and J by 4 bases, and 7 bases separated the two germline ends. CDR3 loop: CASSQVAVETQYF. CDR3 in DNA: TGCGCCAGCAGCCAAGTGGCAGTAGAGACCCAGTACTTC.

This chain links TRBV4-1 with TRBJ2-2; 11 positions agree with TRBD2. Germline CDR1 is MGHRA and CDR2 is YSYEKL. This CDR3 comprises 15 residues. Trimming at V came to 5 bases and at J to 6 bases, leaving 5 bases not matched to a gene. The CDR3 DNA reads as TGCGCCAGCAGCATGCAACTAGCGGGAGCCGGGGAGCTGTTTTTT. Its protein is CASSMQLAGAGELFF.

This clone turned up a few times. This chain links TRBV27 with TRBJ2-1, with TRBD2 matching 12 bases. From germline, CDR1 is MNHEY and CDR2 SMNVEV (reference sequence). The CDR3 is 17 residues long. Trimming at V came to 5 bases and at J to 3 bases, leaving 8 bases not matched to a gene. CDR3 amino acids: CASSPSRTSGNYNEQFF. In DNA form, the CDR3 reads TGTGCCAGCAGTCCTTCCCGGACTAGCGGGAACTACAATGAGCAGTTCTTC.